The present T cell receptor (beta chain) was sequenced within a study of a mutant IDH1 vaccine in newly diagnosed glioma. As concerns this clone: Its antigen is not identified.

Assay: immunoSEQ multiplex PCR; the TCRdb copy retains only in-frame clones and omits some. The table shows almost 30,000 clones, with around 90% occurring only once. Trimming cost V 4 bases and J 4 bases; bases outside gene matches: 12. The CDR3 covers 17 residues. The germline gives CDR1 SGHDT, CDR2 YYEEEE. The time point denotes: week 5, during vaccination. Mutant IDH1 20-mer peptide, at 300 ug, made up each vaccine dose, with topical imiquimod. The source of this sequence is a woman aged 40 to 49 with glioma. Some clones in this sample may be carry-over from other donors' samples. V gene TRBV5-6 combines with J gene TRBJ2-3; 10 nucleotides match TRBD1. Specimen: peripheral blood mononuclear cells (PBMCs), collected from a glioma patient whose treatment included an IDH1 peptide vaccine. DNA of the CDR3: TGTGCCAGCAGCGGGGACAGGGGCCCGTTCAGCGCAGATACGCAGTATTTT. Its translation is CASSGDRGPFSADTQYF.